This TCR beta chain was found in a study of blood T cell repertoires in COVID-19. Study-level background: Acute-phase and convalescent COVID-19 samples originated in the United States, Italy and Spain. T cells, B-cell-depleted T cells, or PBMCs supplied cDNA or gDNA.

Per the authors' pipeline: Researchers report that nucleated cell counts were estimated from reference gene primer amplification. The table came from immunoSEQ multiplex PCR; TCRdb's copy has only in-frame clones and leaves some out. V, J and clone size were drawn from that table, and D and trimming were deduced from the DNA. Among over 200,000 clones listed, about 85% were seen once. V was pared by 2 bases and J by 0 bases, with 5 bases between. The germline CDR1 and CDR2 sequences are PRHDT and FYEKMQ (reference sequence). CDR3 size: 14 residues. The TCR sequence derives from a woman aged 18-29 years who had recovered from COVID-19. Sample: peripheral blood. The genes are TRBV13 and TRBJ2-1; D ambiguous. As DNA, the CDR3 is TGTGCCAGCAGCTTACCCAGCTCCTACAATGAGCAGTTCTTC. Its translation: CASSLPSSYNEQFF.